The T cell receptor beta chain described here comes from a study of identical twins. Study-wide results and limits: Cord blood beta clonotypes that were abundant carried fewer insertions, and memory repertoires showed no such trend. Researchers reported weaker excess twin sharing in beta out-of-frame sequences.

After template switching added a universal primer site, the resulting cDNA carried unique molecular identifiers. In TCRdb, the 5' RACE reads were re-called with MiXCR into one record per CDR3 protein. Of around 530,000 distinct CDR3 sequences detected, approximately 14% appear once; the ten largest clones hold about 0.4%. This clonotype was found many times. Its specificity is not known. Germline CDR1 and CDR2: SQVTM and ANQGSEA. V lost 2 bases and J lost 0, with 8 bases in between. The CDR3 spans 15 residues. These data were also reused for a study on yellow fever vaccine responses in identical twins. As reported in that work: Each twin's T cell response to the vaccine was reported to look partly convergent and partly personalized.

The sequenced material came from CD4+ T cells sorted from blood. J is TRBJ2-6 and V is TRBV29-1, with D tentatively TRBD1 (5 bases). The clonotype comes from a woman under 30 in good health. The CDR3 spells CSVESRGSGANVLTF. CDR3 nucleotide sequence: TGCAGCGTTGAATCTAGGGGCTCTGGGGCCAACGTCCTGACTTTC.